The source of this T cell receptor beta chain is a study of cytomegalovirus exposure and HLA in healthy donors. Overall study findings and caveats: The authors later found HLA-associated TCR beta chains more clonally expanded than equally common others. Reportedly, TCR beta sequences accurately predicted HLA-A and HLA-B alleles in most subjects. By HLA locus, TCR association rates varied in a later analysis, with DRB1 showing the most and HLA-C the fewest.

Researchers ran the PCR with 60 Vbeta and 13 Jbeta primers. TCRdb keeps only in-frame clones here, not all; method: immunoSEQ multiplex PCR. The repertoire consists of 200,000 to 250,000 clones, with 75% occurring once and the leading ten covering about 1.9%. Worth noting for this clone: Antigen unknown.

Trimming removed 0 bases from V and 0 bases from J, with 21 bases in between. Germline V gene data show CDR1 as LNHNV and CDR2 as YYDKDF (reference sequence). The CDR3 totals 21 residues. The receptor comes from a woman aged 25 to 39 in good health and CMV-seronegative. Sequenced sample: PBMCs. This chain uses TRBV15 with TRBJ2-6, with D tentatively TRBD1 (5 bases). The CDR3, as DNA: TGTGCCACCAGCAGAGATCTATCGGCAGGGATGGGGTTCTCTGGGGCCAACGTCCTGACTTTC. Protein product: CATSRDLSAGMGFSGANVLTF.